The entry below gives a single T cell receptor beta chain sequence along with its context. The antigen it binds to is not known. No much larger clone is present one base from it, and per-base qualities are unavailable. The source of the sample is a study of vaccination and CD4 T cells after COVID-19 (dated by TCRdb to 2022 to 2024). Notes on the research overall: In the convalescent cohort there were six males and four females, among whom were two Hispanic individuals, seven Caucasians, two Asians and one multiracial person. Participants got two doses of the Pfizer-BioNTech BNT162b2 vaccine (n=8) or two doses of the Moderna mRNA-1273 vaccine (n=2). Post-COVID blood samples from convalescent patients were collected a median of roughly 100 days after diagnosis, with a range of roughly 35 to 180 days. The time from the second vaccine dose to post-vaccine blood sampling had a median of approximately 72 days and ranged from about 14 to 250 days. Overlapping spike peptide pools from SARS-CoV-2 and from the common cold coronaviruses HCoV-NL63, HCoV-OC43 and HCoV-229E were used as culture stimuli. Control cultures used a CEFX viral epitope pool as positive control, an HIV-1 Nef peptide pool as negative control, or no peptide. The spike-specific CD4+ TCR repertoire was compared before and after mRNA vaccination in approximately 9 COVID-19 convalescent patients and a handful of infection-naive healthy vaccine recipients.

Study-wide findings and limitations: In convalescent patients, nearly all vaccine-specific clones (304 of 307) were found to be mono-reactive for SARS-CoV-2 spike rather than cross-reactive with common cold coronaviruses. Among the post-vaccine SARS-CoV-2-reactive clones in convalescent patients, a median approximately 90% showed up only after vaccination, which suggests vaccine-specific priming. The median count of SARS-CoV-2-reactive clonotypes went up from around 21 after infection to roughly 38 after vaccination, although the change was not significant. The study included relatively few convalescent patients and did not analyze early timepoints after natural infection.

CDR1 and CDR2, per the germline V gene, are LGHNT and FRNRAP. The CDR3 goes from the cysteine to the phenylalanine over 14 residues. Only CDR3 DNA remains: 42 bases, in frame from the first base. A distance of 10 bases separates the germline ends of V and J, which lose 5 bases and 2 bases respectively. The method was PCR. At the Johns Hopkins FTIC core, DNA from the cultured CD4+ T cells underwent TCR sequencing with the Oncomine TCR Beta short-read assay. Genomic DNA was extracted from the cultured CD4+ T cells with the QIAamp micro DNA kit. Oncomine TCR Beta libraries from cultured CD4+ T cells were pooled using unique dual indexes and sequenced on an Illumina iSeq 100. Per the original workflow: Non-productive sequences were removed, and CDR3s not starting with C, not ending with F or W, or shorter than 7 amino acids were discarded. Antigen-specific clonotypes were identified with the MANAFEST web application by comparing peptide-stimulated wells with reference and other culture wells. For a clone to be called positive, the clone needed an FDR below 0.05, an odds ratio above 5, and a productive frequency above 0.1% in at least two of three replicate wells. Cross-reactive clonotypes were defined as significantly expanded in both SARS-CoV-2 spike wells and at least one common cold coronavirus spike condition. Similarity between CDR3 sequences was evaluated in R version 3.6.1 using Levenshtein distances (stringdist) and unrooted phylogenetic trees (ape). TCRdb handled the public reads itself, with Q25 trimming in fastp and clone calling in MiXCR, and kept productive beta chains. Each CDR3 protein gets just one entry, which takes the most common genes and DNA from the rows behind it. The V and J calls reflect TCRdb's pipeline rather than the authors' work. The sample contains about 15,000 distinct CDR3 sequences, 20% to 25% of them found a single time. The top ten clones comprise approximately 12% of the sample.

Explained via the paper, the treatment or condition label denotes: 10-day PBMC culture with coronavirus spike peptide pools or control peptides (ViraFEST assay). The ViraFEST assay, used in the study, expanded antigen-specific T cells with peptide pools and then identified the expanded clonotypes through TCR sequencing. Negative nucleocapsid antibody tests taken both before and after vaccination confirmed that the healthy vaccine recipients had no prior SARS-CoV-2 infection. Each well held some 2 million PBMCs cultured in IMDM containing roughly 5% human AB serum and approximately 9.8 IU/ml IL-2, with 9 to 10 ug/ml peptide pools added. Half of the culture medium was replaced with fresh IL-2-containing medium on days 3 and 7. After around 10 days of culture, CD4+ T cells were isolated by negative selection with the EasySep CD4+ T cell isolation kit. Ficoll-Paque Plus gradient centrifugation was used to isolate PBMCs from whole blood, and the isolated PBMCs were then either used fresh or cryopreserved at -140C. Triplicate wells were generally used for each culture condition.

The clonotype comes from a human donor who received a COVID-19 vaccine. The sequence joins TRBV12-5 to TRBJ2-1, with the D gene possibly TRBD1 or TRBD2, each one fitting 5 bases. This sample comprised CD4+ T cells from blood, cultured in vitro, obtained before SARS-CoV-2 vaccination. In nucleotide form, the sequence is TGTGCTAGTGGTATCCGGGACCCCTACAATGAGCAGTTCTTC. Protein translation: CASGIRDPYNEQFF.